This T cell receptor (beta chain) derives from a study of CD8+ T cells in alopecia areata. The wider study: It was oral tofacitinib, at 5 to 10 mg twice daily, that treated patients received.

Notes on the study in general: Normal skin contains resident alphabeta T cells, and these are also sequenced in scalp samples. Especially in alopecia totalis/universalis, lesional scalp showed greater clonality than normal scalp did.

As concerns this clone: Its matching antigen is unknown.

RNA was extracted and reverse transcribed into cDNA as the sequencing template. Libraries were prepared by immunoSEQ multiplex PCR; TCRdb keeps only in-frame clonotypes and omits some of them. The sample includes more than 110,000 clones, about three fifths seen only once; the top ten take around 6%. This CDR3 comprises 14 residues. Unmatched junction bases numbered 8, after V lost 1 base and J lost 10 bases. In germline, CDR1 is SGHTA, CDR2 FQGNSA. Lesional scalp punch biopsies and peripheral blood came from alopecia areata patients. This receptor was taken from a human donor with alopecia areata. V usage is TRBV7-2 and J usage is TRBJ2-5, with TRBD2 matching 8 bases. The sequencing here drew on CD4+ T cells sorted from blood, taken at week 0. CDR3 in DNA: TGTGCCAGCAGCTTAGTAGAAGGCGGGGGGATCCAGTACTTC. This codes for CASSLVEGGGIQYF. Complete variable domain (other parts from reference TRBV7-2 and TRBJ2-5): GAGVSQSPSNKVTEKGKDVELRCDPISGHTALYWYRQSLGQGLEFLIYFQGNSAPDKSGLPSDRFSAERTGGSVSTLTIQRTQQEDSAVYLCASSLVEGGGIQYFGPGTRLLVL.